This T cell receptor beta chain was identified during a study of identical twins' blood T cells. The three twin pairs were reared together, likely meeting the same infections. The CDR3 loop spans 16 amino acids. V was pared by 3 bases and J by 4 bases, with 22 bases between. Germline CDR1 DFQATT, CDR2 SNEGSKA (reference sequence). Original data processing: Per-library CDR3 reads ranged about 2.2 to 4 million; clonotypes, ~90,000 to ~500,000. TCRdb called the 5' RACE reads again in MiXCR, with one record for every CDR3 protein. TCRdb assigned the V and J calls; the authors' analysis was not used. The sample carries fewer than 450,000 distinct CDR3 sequences, more than 25% recorded once.

The TCR sequence derives from a woman aged 18 to 55 in good health. Sequences were obtained from PBMCs. The chain links TRBV20-1 to TRBJ2-7, with D maybe TRBD2 (5 bases). In DNA, the CDR3 is TGCAGTGCTAGCCCAACCGAAACCTTAAGGAGGTACGAGCAGTACTTC. The encoded protein is CSASPTETLRRYEQYF.